This T cell receptor (beta chain) was sequenced in a study of CD8+ T cells in alopecia areata (dated by TCRdb to 2016 to 2019). For the wider study: Treated patients were enrolled in an open-label pilot trial of oral tofacitinib at 5 to 10 mg twice daily for moderate-to-severe alopecia areata. Disease severity in treated patients was measured with the SALT score, which quantifies the percentage of affected scalp surface area. To study T cell clonal expansion in alopecia areata, the researchers applied high-throughput TCRbeta sequencing to both the C3H/HeJ mouse model and human patients. Amplification of TCRbeta CDR3 regions was done by immunoSEQ multiplex PCR using 35 Vbeta forward primers and 13 Jbeta reverse primers. Patients stayed on tofacitinib for 6 to 18 months and then had 6 months of follow-up off drug so that delayed response and recurrence could be assessed. Biopsies were taken from tofacitinib-treated patients at baseline and again at 4 and 24 weeks into treatment, and several of those patients also had a later scalp biopsy. Scalp clonality was compared among normal scalp (n=4), patchy alopecia areata scalp (n=8), and alopecia totalis/universalis scalp (n=8). Human TCRbeta sequencing covered scalp tissue and sorted CD4+ and CD8+ peripheral blood T cells from patchy and totalis/universalis alopecia areata patients and healthy controls. The RNA source kit depended on sample type: the PAXgene miRNA kit for fixed scalp, the miRNeasy kit for PBMCs, and the RNeasy kit for mouse skin. Overall results and qualifications from the work: Shared TCR sequences between patients were less evident than in mice, which may be partly attributable to HLA diversity in the patient population. During tofacitinib treatment, many expanded lesional clones remained in scalp and blood, and this persistence may partly explain relapse after treatment is stopped. Resident alphabeta T cells in normal human skin are also sequenced, complicating scalp TCR repertoire analysis, unlike mouse skin dominated by gammadelta T cells. Because the treated cohort was small and had only one nonresponder, larger studies are needed to examine links between baseline CD8+ expansion and response. Scalp clonality and the number of expanded CD8+ clones among the top 100 scalp clones were significantly decreased by tofacitinib. Higher clonality and more expanded CD8+ clones were observed in lesional scalp than in normal scalp, particularly in alopecia totalis/universalis, a finding suggestive of antigenic drive.

The library was prepared using the immunoSEQ multiplex PCR assay. RNA was extracted from all samples and reverse transcribed into cDNA, which served as template for TCR sequencing. First-strand cDNA was synthesized with SuperScript III using a 2:1 mix of oligo-dT and random hexamers. A synthetic immune receptor repertoire was used to gauge amplification bias, and whatever bias remained was removed computationally. As for the authors' bioinformatics: Raw reads were preprocessed for error removal, and CDR3 was defined according to IMGT conventions as running from the conserved cysteine to phenylalanine. Clonality was computed by normalizing Shannon entropy by log2 of the number of productive unique TCRs and subtracting the result from 1. CD4 or CD8 identity of scalp clones was inferred by cross-referencing scalp TCRbeta sequences with sorted blood CD4 and CD8 repertoires. The table was pulled from immuneACCESS by TCRdb, which kept in-frame rearrangements only. Such tables lose some clones; where checked, under half of the loss comes from unresolved V genes, and the rest has no known cause. The V and J calls and clone size were taken over from that table, and D and trimming were inferred from the DNA. This sample has around 180,000 clones in its table, and roughly 60% of those were observed once. The ten largest account for approximately 1.3% of the sample.

The CDR3 numbers 15 residues from cysteine through phenylalanine. Of the read, only the CDR3 DNA is kept; its 45 bases are in frame from base 1. From V the trimming removes 5 bases and from J it removes 4 bases, while the gene matches leave 11 bases of the junction unaccounted for. Per the germline V gene, SGHRS is the CDR1 and YFSETQ is the CDR2. What this sample's treatment or condition label stands for: oral pan-JAK inhibitor, 5-10 mg twice daily. Lesional scalp punch biopsies and peripheral blood were obtained from alopecia areata patients. PBMCs were isolated by density centrifugation and stained for CD3, CD4 and CD8, after which CD4+ and CD8+ T cells were sorted on a FACSAria. Notes on this clone: The specificity of this receptor is unknown. No much larger clonotype is one base removed from it; base qualities were not supplied.

The material sequenced was CD4+ T cells sorted from blood, taken at roughly week 49, from a patient treated with tofacitinib. This receptor was taken from a human donor with alopecia areata. The rearrangement joined TRBV5-1 to TRBJ2-7; TRBD1 aligns with 8 central bases. The DNA sequence is as follows: TGCGCCAGCAGAAGAACCGGGACAGGAATGTACGAGCAGTACTTC. Translated, this is CASRRTGTGMYEQYF.